These 24 T cell receptor beta chains were sequenced from one sample in a study of T cells in Graves' hyperthyroidism and ophthalmopathy. There were TCR beta CDR3 regions amplified from RNA transcripts. An initial round of RT-PCR targeting the TCR CDR3 relied on the HTBI primer set. TCRdb called the multiplex PCR reads again in MiXCR, with one record for every CDR3 protein. The table includes nearly 600,000 distinct CDR3 sequences, 14% detected once. The sample taken for sequencing was blood. These TCRs come from a woman aged 18-29 years with Graves' ophthalmopathy.

The chain uses TRBV19 and TRBJ1-2, with D tentatively TRBD1 (5 bases). Between the trimmed V and J ends, which lost 4 bases and 0 bases, there was a span of 12 bases. Looked up from germline, CDR1 is LNHDA and CDR2 is SQIVND (reference sequence). The length of the CDR3 is 15 residues. The CDR3 bases are TGTGCCAGTAGTAATCAGGCAGGGTCTAACTATGGCTACACCTTC. Amino acids: CASSNQAGSNYGYTF.

In its sample, this clonotype was seen many times. The CDR3 region has the DNA TGTGCCAGCAGTTTAGGGGGGGCGCTCCCCAAAAACATTCAGTACTTC. It yields the protein CASSLGGALPKNIQYF. This rearrangement joins TRBV27 to TRBJ2-4; D perhaps matches TRBD2 (7 bases). The V gene's germline CDR1 is MNHEY and CDR2 SMNVEV (reference sequence). This CDR3 contains 16 residues. V shed 2 bases and J shed 2 bases, with 13 bases lying between them.

V is TRBV10-3 and J is TRBJ2-2, with 7 bases matching TRBD1. This CDR3 is built from 13 residues. In germline, CDR1 is ENHRY, CDR2 SYGVKD. Trimming removed 5 bases from V and 7 bases from J; junction bases left unmatched: 4. CDR3 loop: CAISSRDSGELFF. The CDR3 nucleotides read TGTGCCATCAGTTCCCGGGACAGCGGGGAGCTGTTTTTT.

This clonotype was detected many times. The chain links TRBV6-2 or TRBV6-3 to TRBJ2-7; the match to TRBD1 covers 9 bases. From germline, CDR1 is MNHEY and CDR2 SVGEGT. The CDR3 consists of 14 residues. V lost 2 bases, J lost 4 bases, and 3 bases stayed unmatched. In nucleotides, the CDR3 is TGTGCCAGCAGTTACACAGGGGGCCAGTACGAGCAGTACTTC. Translation: CASSYTGGQYEQYF.

This clonotype was counted ten times or more. This CDR3 is CASSEWDIRTDTQYF. The CDR3 region has the DNA TGTGCCAGCAGTGAGTGGGATATCCGGACAGATACGCAGTATTTT. The genes are TRBV2 and TRBJ2-3, with D uncertain. V dropped 3 bases and J dropped 3 bases, with 13 bases sitting between them. The germline V gene has CDR1 SNHLY and CDR2 FYNNEI. The CDR3 consists of 15 residues. The full variable domain, rest sourced from reference TRBV2 and TRBJ2-3, is EPEVTQTPSHQVTQMGQEVILRCVPISNHLYFYWYRQILGQKVEFLVSFYNNEISEKSEIFDDQFSVERPDGSNFTLKIRSTKLEDSAMYFCASSEWDIRTDTQYFGPGTRLTVL.

The chain recombines TRBV27 with TRBJ1-5, with TRBD1 as a possible D gene (5 bases). Germline-derived CDR1 and CDR2 are MNHEY and SMNVEV (reference sequence). The CDR3 sequence is 13 residues long. With 3 bases removed from V and 8 bases from J, the gap between germline ends came to 11 bases. Here the CDR3 reads CASSFWQGEPQHF. The CDR3 bases are TGTGCCAGCAGTTTCTGGCAGGGTGAGCCCCAGCATTTT.

This clonotype was found many times. The chain links TRBV11-2 to TRBJ2-1, with TRBD1 identical over 8 bases. The V gene's germline CDR1 is SGHAT and CDR2 FQNNGV. This CDR3 is 13 amino acids long. Germline trimming cut 8 bases from V and 2 bases from J; bases unmatched to any gene: 2. The CDR3 reads CASGQGTYNEQFF. CDR3 DNA sequence: TGTGCCAGCGGACAGGGTACCTACAATGAGCAGTTCTTC.

This clonotype occurred many times. The chain combines TRBV6-5 with TRBJ2-7; the D call may be TRBD1 or TRBD2 (5 bases each). Germline-derived CDR1 and CDR2 are MNHEY and SVGAGI. The CDR3 runs 15 residues. Deletions cut 0 bases from V and 1 base from J, with 10 bases between. The CDR3 is CASSYSGTLSYEQYF. The DNA for the CDR3 is TGTGCCAGCAGTTACTCTGGGACCTTATCCTACGAGCAGTACTTC.

J is TRBJ2-7 and V is TRBV7-3; 10 nucleotides line up with TRBD1. Germline V lookup: CDR1 SGHTA, CDR2 FQGTGA. After removal of 3 bases from V and 5 bases from J, the junction contained 7 bases not matched to a gene. This CDR3 spans 15 amino acids. CDR3 sequence: CASSLTGGLSDEQYF. CDR3 DNA: TGTGCCAGCAGCTTGACAGGGGGCCTTAGCGACGAGCAGTACTTC.

The chain recombines TRBV4-1 with TRBJ2-3, with unresolved D. V was shortened by 0 bases and J by 0 bases, with 10 bases between the two germline ends. CDR3 length equals 16 residues. Germline values: CDR1 MGHRA, CDR2 YSYEKL. For the CDR3, the DNA is TGCGCCAGCAGCCAAGAACAAGGGCTAAGCACAGATACGCAGTATTTT. Its protein is CASSQEQGLSTDTQYF.

Many counts were recorded for this clonotype. The genes are TRBV6-5 and TRBJ1-1; no clear D gene. V was shortened by 1 base and J by 7 bases, with 10 bases between the two germline ends. The CDR3 extends over 13 amino acids. The germline gives CDR1 MNHEY, CDR2 SVGAGI. The CDR3 sequence: CASSYFTDGEAFF. In nucleotides, the CDR3 is TGTGCCAGCAGTTACTTCACCGACGGTGAAGCTTTCTTT.

On this clonotype itself: A read error may be the cause here, since a much bigger clone is one base away. The chain employs TRBV24-1 and TRBJ1-1; D perhaps matches TRBD1 (5 bases). The germline V gene has CDR1 KGHDR and CDR2 SFDVKD. V was pared by 5 bases and J by 6 bases, with 12 bases between. The CDR3 loop spans 13 amino acids. The CDR3 loop reads CATSGPGEPEAFF. Written as DNA, the CDR3 is TGTGCCACCAGTGGCCCGGGGGAACCTGAAGCTTTCTTT.

This clonotype occurred many times. This chain joins TRBV12-3 or TRBV12-4 and TRBJ2-7, with unresolved D. This CDR3 spans 13 amino acids. Trimming removed 3 bases at V and 3 bases at J, with 9 bases between. The CDR3 here is CASSLGGYYEQYF. The CDR3 DNA follows: TGTGCCAGCAGTTTGGGCGGTTACTACGAGCAGTACTTC.

Concerning this clonotype itself: A read error is possible here, since a much larger clone lies one base away. V and J are TRBV6-1 and TRBJ1-3; D gene unclear. There are 14 residues in the CDR3. V lost 2 bases and J 0 bases, leaving 5 bases between the germline ends. Germline lookup yields CDR1 MNHNS and CDR2 SASEGT. The CDR3 here is CASSEWDSGNTIYF. CDR3 DNA sequence: TGTGCCAGCAGTGAATGGGACTCTGGAAACACCATATATTTT.

This clonotype came up many times. The chain has TRBV3-1 and TRBJ2-2; possible D gene TRBD2, 6 bases. The CDR3 extends over 18 amino acids. Germline V gene data show CDR1 as LGHDT and CDR2 as YNNKEL (reference sequence). Trimming took off 0 bases at V and 6 bases at J, with 20 bases between the two ends. The CDR3 loop reads CASSQESDRPWEAGELFF. DNA for the CDR3: TGTGCCAGCAGCCAAGAGTCTGATCGACCTTGGGAGGCCGGGGAGCTGTTTTTT.

This clonotype was seen only a few times. CDR3 loop: CASSPPRSTGELFF. CDR3 bases: TGCGCCAGCAGCCCTCCCAGGTCGACCGGGGAGCTGTTTTTT. This rearrangement joins TRBV4-1 to TRBJ2-2; D remains ambiguous. The CDR3 totals 14 residues. With 4 bases removed from V and 5 bases from J, the gap between germline ends came to 11 bases. In germline, CDR1 is MGHRA, CDR2 YSYEKL.

This clonotype was counted at least ten times. J is TRBJ2-2 and V is TRBV18; D unresolved. CDR3 length: 15 amino acids. The V gene lost 3 bases and the J gene lost 0 bases, with 8 bases spanning the gap. Germline V gene sequence: CDR1 KGHSH, CDR2 LQKENI. CDR3 in DNA: TGTGCCAGCTCACCTGAGCTGTCGAACACCGGGGAGCTGTTTTTT. Translation: CASSPELSNTGELFF.

This clonotype came up a few times. CDR3 nucleotides: TGTGCCAGCAGTGGGATCGGGGGGTGGAATGGGGGGACTGAAGCTTTCTTT. The encoded protein is CASSGIGGWNGGTEAFF. The V and J genes are TRBV2 and TRBJ1-1, with D perhaps TRBD1 (5 bases). Germline V gene sequence: CDR1 SNHLY, CDR2 FYNNEI. V lost 4 bases and J 5 bases, leaving 23 bases between the germline ends. The CDR3 contains 17 residues.

In this sample, this clonotype turned up many times. The gene calls are TRBV28 and TRBJ1-2; the match to TRBD1 covers 11 bases. Germline assignment: CDR1 MDHEN and CDR2 SYDVKM. V was clipped by 5 bases and J by 7 bases; unmatched bases: 9. The CDR3 extends over 15 amino acids. CDR3 sequence (DNA): TGTGCCAGCAGTCTTTCCGGACAGGGGGCGGGTGGCTACACCTTC. It yields the protein CASSLSGQGAGGYTF.

Many counts were recorded for this clonotype. For the CDR3, the DNA is TGTGCCAGCAGTTATTACAGCGGGGGCTCTTCCGAGCAGTACTTC. This encodes CASSYYSGGSSEQYF. V gene TRBV6-1 combines with J gene TRBJ2-7; 8 bases agree with TRBD2. The CDR3 is made up of 15 amino acids. Unmatched junction bases numbered 12, after V lost 5 bases and J lost 6 bases. Germline V gene data show CDR1 as MNHNS and CDR2 as SASEGT.

Ten or more counts support this clonotype. The chain uses TRBV28 and TRBJ2-7; 7 positions agree with TRBD1. Germline V CDR1 and CDR2: MDHEN, SYDVKM. Trimming took 6 bases from V and 2 from J; bases not matched to a gene: 13. The CDR3 consists of 16 residues. The CDR3 region is CASSLDPLTGTYEQYF. DNA for the CDR3: TGTGCCAGCAGCCTCGACCCCTTGACAGGGACCTACGAGCAGTACTTC.

This chain uses TRBV4-1 with TRBJ1-1; D possibly corresponds to TRBD1 (6 bases). The CDR3 contains 12 residues. V lost 3 bases, J lost 11 bases, and 13 bases lay in between. Germline V gene lookup returns CDR1 MGHRA and CDR2 YSYEKL. CDR3 coding DNA: TGCGCCAGCAGCCAGAACAGGGTCTTGGCTTTCTTT. This encodes CASSQNRVLAFF.

This clonotype occurred many times. Written as DNA, the CDR3 is TGTGCCAGCAGTTTGGATCGTTGGGGGAACTATGGCTACACCTTC. Protein sequence: CASSLDRWGNYGYTF. This chain joins TRBV28 and TRBJ1-2; possible D gene TRBD1, 5 bases. CDR3 length equals 15 residues. The germline gives CDR1 MDHEN, CDR2 SYDVKM. V lost 3 bases, J lost 2 bases, and 13 bases lay in between.

There are many counts of this clonotype. This chain connects TRBV7-2 to TRBJ1-2, with 8 nucleotides matching TRBD1. The V segment lost 5 bases and the J segment 2 bases; nucleotides outside the gene matches: 1. The germline V gene has CDR1 SGHTA and CDR2 FQGNSA. This CDR3 is 13 amino acids long. The CDR3 loop reads CASSRQGNYGYTF. DNA for the CDR3: TGTGCCAGCAGCCGACAGGGGAACTATGGCTACACCTTC.